This note documents a single T cell receptor beta chain sequence. Its target is unknown. This table comes from immunoSEQ multiplex PCR, and its TCRdb copy is limited to in-frame clones, with some not included. The sample records approximately 23,000 clones, 84% being singletons. This record comes from a study of OX40 agonist ivuxolimab in advanced cancers. This CDR3 spans 15 amino acids. Deletions cut 3 bases from V and 6 bases from J, with 17 bases between. Per germline, CDR1 MNHNY and CDR2 SVGAGI (reference sequence). Study conclusions and caveats: The mean number of expanded clones was higher in CD8+ T cells than in CD4+. Certain nonresponders additionally had low normalized T-cell clonal expansion.

The source of this sequence is an adult with an advanced solid tumor such as melanoma, head and neck, liver or kidney cancer. This specimen consisted of CD4+ or CD8+ T cells sorted from blood, obtained in a trial of the OX40 agonist ivuxolimab. This chain joins TRBV6-6 and TRBJ1-2, with D tentatively TRBD1 (6 bases). CDR3 coding DNA: TGTGCCAGCAGTTATTTGGACAGAAGGTCGGATGGCTACACCTTC. Its translation: CASSYLDRRSDGYTF.